A single sample is the source of the 12 T cell receptor beta chains below, sequenced in a study of regulatory T cells in long-lasting Graves disease (dated by TCRdb to the early 2020s). Library preparation was by multiplex PCR. Data came from an Illumina HiSeq 4000. To build TCR beta libraries, CDR3 regions were amplified by Arm-PCR using iRepertoire HTBI primers. TCRdb reworked the public reads: Q25 trimming with fastp, MiXCR clone assembly, productive beta chains retained. CDR3 protein duplicates are merged, each entry listing the most common genes and DNA. For this sample the table gives about 310,000 distinct CDR3 sequences, of which 22% were detected only once. The top ten constitute 45% to 70% of the sample. The sample's time point, from its label and the paper: persistent/refractory GD, antithyroid drugs over 5 years with positive TRAb. For both TCR sequencing and RNA sequencing, RNA was extracted from PBMCs in TRIzol.

Material: peripheral blood mononuclear cells (PBMCs), obtained when the disease was refractory, from a patient treated with antithyroid drugs. The receptors here all came from a female donor with Graves disease.

The V gene is TRBV29-1, the J gene TRBJ2-7; D may be TRBD1 (6 bases). V lost 5 bases and J 7 bases, leaving 21 bases between the germline ends. Germline assignment: CDR1 SQVTM and CDR2 ANQGSEA. The CDR3 contains 14 residues. The CDR3: CSVRFGGPLSEQYF. The CDR3 region has the DNA TGCAGCGTTCGATTTGGGGGCCCGTTAAGTGAGCAGTACTTC.

The chain joins TRBV4-2 to TRBJ1-2, with 9 bases aligning to TRBD1. This CDR3 has 18 residues. Germline V gene sequence: CDR1 LGHNA, CDR2 YNFKEQ. V shed 1 base and J 4 bases; nucleotides not matched to a gene: 13. The CDR3 loop reads CASSQGREGQGRIYGYTF. CDR3 nucleotide sequence: TGTGCCAGCAGCCAAGGTCGCGAAGGACAGGGGAGGATCTATGGCTACACCTTC.

This clonotype was seen a few times. This sequence joins TRBV27 and TRBJ2-7, with D perhaps matching TRBD1 (6 bases). Germline V lookup: CDR1 MNHEY, CDR2 SMNVEV (reference sequence). CDR3 length equals 14 residues. Trimming took 4 bases from V and 3 from J, leaving 13 bases between them. CDR3 loop: CASSSGAEDYEQYF. As DNA, the CDR3 is TGTGCCAGCAGTTCAGGGGCCGAGGACTACGAGCAGTACTTC.

This chain links TRBV4-1 with TRBJ2-7; D might be TRBD1 or TRBD2, each matching 6 bases. The CDR3 sequence is 13 residues long. The germline V gene has CDR1 MGHRA and CDR2 YSYEKL. The V end was cut by 4 bases, the J end by 6 bases, with 13 bases between. The CDR3 bases are TGCGCCAGCAGCCGATTGGGGGGCCTCGAGCAGTACTTC. Amino acids: CASSRLGGLEQYF.

This chain connects TRBV6-2 or TRBV6-3 to TRBJ2-5; unclear D gene. Germline CDR1 is MNHEY and CDR2 is SVGEGT. This CDR3 is 15 amino acids long. V was cut by 1 base and J by 1 base, with 10 bases left in between. The chain's CDR3 is CASSYLTIAQETQYF. The CDR3, as DNA: TGTGCCAGCAGTTACTTGACGATAGCCCAAGAGACCCAGTACTTC.

This clonotype has a count of ten or more. The chain carries TRBV6-1 and TRBJ2-7; TRBD2 matches at 11 bases. J was trimmed by 2 bases and V by 6 bases; bases with no gene match: 6. This CDR3 region has 15 residues. The germline gives CDR1 MNHNS, CDR2 SASEGT. The CDR3 here is CASSPLAGGAYEQYF. The DNA of the CDR3 is TGTGCCAGCAGCCCGCTAGCGGGAGGAGCCTACGAGCAGTACTTC.

This clonotype occurred a few times. The V gene is TRBV30, the J gene TRBJ1-2, with TRBD1 matching 10 bases. After removal of 3 bases from V and 8 bases from J, the junction contained 3 bases not matched to a gene. The CDR3 has 12 residues. CDR1 is GTSNPN and CDR2 is SVGIG in the germline V gene (reference sequence). CDR3 residues: CAWRRQGAGYTF. CDR3 bases: TGTGCCTGGAGGAGACAGGGGGCGGGCTACACCTTC. Full variable domain (rest looked up from reference TRBV30 and TRBJ1-2): SQTIHQWPATLVQPVGSPLSLECTVEGTSNPNLYWYRQAAGRGLQLLFYSVGIGQISSEVPQNLSASRPQDRQFILSSKKLLLSDSGFYLCAWRRQGAGYTFGSGTRLTVV.

This clonotype was counted only a few times. J is TRBJ2-3 and V is TRBV7-2; 7 positions agree with TRBD2. The CDR3 contains 13 residues. In germline, CDR1 is SGHTA, CDR2 FQGNSA. V lost 5 bases, J lost 6 bases, and 5 bases stayed unmatched. The CDR3 DNA follows: TGTGCCAGCAGCCACGGGGGGTACGATACGCAGTATTTT. Translating it yields CASSHGGYDTQYF.

The gene calls are TRBV7-9 and TRBJ1-2, with unresolved D. Trimming removed 0 bases from V and 8 bases from J, with 7 bases in between. This CDR3 contains 12 residues. Germline V lookup: CDR1 SEHNR, CDR2 FQNEAQ (reference sequence). Here the CDR3 reads CASSLAGQGYTF. The CDR3 region has the DNA TGTGCCAGCAGCTTAGCAGGGCAGGGCTACACCTTC.

V gene TRBV20-1 combines with J gene TRBJ1-2; the D gene is possibly TRBD1 (5 bases). V was pared by 3 bases and J by 3 bases, with 17 bases between. CDR3 size: 15 residues. From germline, CDR1 is DFQATT and CDR2 SNEGSKA (reference sequence). The CDR3 spells CSASSSMGRHYGYTF. The CDR3 DNA reads as TGCAGTGCTAGTAGTTCCATGGGGCGGCACTATGGCTACACCTTC.

This clonotype came up a few times. The V and J genes are TRBV4-2 and TRBJ2-7, with D maybe TRBD2 (6 bases). Deletions cut 3 bases from V and 2 bases from J, with 14 bases between. This CDR3 region has 15 residues. CDR1 is LGHNA, CDR2 YNFKEQ, per germline. The CDR3 DNA is TGTGCCAGCAGCCAGGGACTTCCCGGGGCCTACGAGCAGTACTTC. Translation gives CASSQGLPGAYEQYF.

This clonotype came up a few times. This may be a read error: a much more frequent sequence differs by one nucleotide. The rearrangement links TRBV7-8 to TRBJ1-2; unclear D gene. The ends were cut back, 2 bases at V and 4 bases at J, with 11 bases in the middle. CDR1 is SGHVS, CDR2 FQNEAQ, per germline. This CDR3 is built from 14 residues. Here the CDR3 DNA reads TGTGCCAGCAGCTTACGAGGGATTGGCTATGGCTACACCTTC. It yields the protein CASSLRGIGYGYTF.